These T cell receptor beta chains were read from a single sample in a study of cytomegalovirus exposure and HLA in healthy donors. Clones were read by immunoSEQ multiplex PCR, and TCRdb kept only the in-frame ones, dropping some. The sample yields 130,000 or so clones, more than 75% seen once. Sequences were obtained from PBMCs. These TCRs come from a woman between 50 and 59 years old in good health and CMV-seropositive. Each CDR3 is given with its conserved first and last residue. D genes are given only for firm matches. Rows may omit the clone size; those that give it use once, few, many or a size class.

j_call cdr3_length clone_size v_call d_call cdr3_nt cdr3_aa
TRBJ2-2 16 NA TRBV5-6 NA TGTGCCAGCAGCCCGGAAGGGGCAGCGAACACCGGGGAGCTGTTTTTT CASSPEGAANTGELFF
TRBJ2-5 13 few TRBV30 NA TGTGCCTGGAGTGTACAAGGAGCAGAGACCCAGTACTTC CAWSVQGAETQYF
TRBJ1-3 15 NA TRBV28 NA TGTGCCAGCACCCAAATCAACAGGGAAGGAAACACCATATATTTT CASTQINREGNTIYF
TRBJ2-7 12 NA TRBV11-2 NA TGTGCCAGCAGCTTAGATCTTTACGAGCAGTACTTC CASSLDLYEQYF
TRBJ2-1 15 NA TRBV18 TRBD2 TGTGCCAGCTCACTGGGGGCTAGCGGGAGTACTGAGCAGTTCTTC CASSLGASGSTEQFF
TRBJ2-7 11 NA TRBV29-1 NA TGCAGCGTTTTTACAGCCTACGAGCAGTACTTC CSVFTAYEQYF
TRBJ1-5 15 few TRBV15 NA TGTGCCACCAGCAGAGATCCTGGGGCGGGGGCGCCCCAGCATTTT CATSRDPGAGAPQHF
TRBJ2-3 14 NA TRBV2 TRBD2 TGTGCCAGCAGTCCCCTAGGACTAGCTGGTACGCAGTATTTT CASSPLGLAGTQYF
TRBJ2-1 12 few TRBV6-5 NA TGTGCCAGCTCTGGCGGGTACAATGAGCAGTTCTTC CASSGGYNEQFF
TRBJ1-1 13 few TRBV7-9 NA TGTGCCAGCAGCTTGAGTGTGACTCTAGGAGCTTTCTTT CASSLSVTLGAFF
TRBJ2-7 15 NA TRBV7-9 TRBD2 TGTGCCAGCAGCTTAAGGCAGGGAGGGATTGACGAGCAGTACTTC CASSLRQGGIDEQYF
TRBJ2-3 12 NA TRBV29-1 TRBD2 TGCAGCGTTAGCGGGATTACAGATACGCAGTATTTT CSVSGITDTQYF
TRBJ2-2 17 NA TRBV2 NA TGTGCCAGCAGTGAAGCGCTATGGAAGGAGGACACCGGGGAGCTGTTTTTT CASSEALWKEDTGELFF
TRBJ2-3 13 NA TRBV15 NA TGTGCCACCAACGACGACATCACAGATACGCAGTATTTT CATNDDITDTQYF
TRBJ1-2 10 NA TRBV30 NA TGTGCCTGGAACAGCTATGGCTACACCTTC CAWNSYGYTF
TRBJ2-2 15 NA TRBV28 NA TGTGCCAGCAGTTTATCCGGAGCGAACACCGGGGAGCTGTTTTTT CASSLSGANTGELFF
TRBJ1-6 16 NA TRBV6-6 NA TGTGCCAGCAGTTACCCCCAGGGGAGAGGGAATGGACCCCTCCACTTT CASSYPQGRGNGPLHF
TRBJ1-1 14 NA TRBV6-6 NA TGTGCCAGCAGTTTACAGGGACCCTACACTGAAGCTTTCTTT CASSLQGPYTEAFF
TRBJ2-3 12 NA TRBV30 TRBD2 TGTGCCTGGAGCGGGGGGGCCAATACGCAGTATTTT CAWSGGANTQYF
TRBJ1-2 13 NA TRBV19 NA TGTGCCAGTAGTATAGACGACAGGTCTCGCTACACCTTC CASSIDDRSRYTF
TRBJ1-2 12 NA TRBV6-5 NA TGTGCCAGCAGCAAGGGGGACTATGGCTACACCTTC CASSKGDYGYTF
TRBJ1-3 13 few TRBV7-9 NA TGTGCCAGCAGCACCCGACAGGGAAACACCATATATTTT CASSTRQGNTIYF
TRBJ1-6 14 NA TRBV30 NA TGTGCCTGGAGGGACAGCTCCTATAATTCACCCCTCCACTTT CAWRDSSYNSPLHF
TRBJ2-3 16 NA TRBV11-2 TRBD2 TGTGCCAGCAGCTTGGGACTAGCGGGGGGGCCAGATACGCAGTATTTT CASSLGLAGGPDTQYF
TRBJ2-1 13 NA TRBV7-9 NA TGTGCCAGCAGCTTCGGGGATCCCAATGAGCAGTTCTTC CASSFGDPNEQFF
TRBJ1-1 15 NA TRBV9 NA TGTGCCAGCAGCGTAGGTTCGGGAGGCAACACTGAAGCTTTCTTT CASSVGSGGNTEAFF
TRBJ2-3 18 NA TRBV5-4 TRBD2 TGTGCCAGCAGCAGAAAAGCCGCTCTAGCGGGAGGACCAGATACGCAGTATTTT CASSRKAALAGGPDTQYF
TRBJ1-1 15 NA TRBV28 TRBD1 TGTGCCAGCAGCCCCTCTGACAGGGCCAACACTGAAGCTTTCTTT CASSPSDRANTEAFF
TRBJ2-1 13 once TRBV6-4 TRBD2 TGTGCCAGCAGTCCCGGACTAGCCCTTGAGCAGTTCTTC CASSPGLALEQFF
TRBJ1-1 12 NA TRBV11-2 NA TGTGCCAGCAGCTTGGGAGGGTTGATAGCTTTCTTT CASSLGGLIAFF
TRBJ2-2 15 NA TRBV30 TRBD1 TGTGCCTGGGAGAGGGGACAGTCGAAGGCCGGGGAGCTGTTTTTT CAWERGQSKAGELFF
TRBJ2-7 16 NA TRBV11-2 TRBD1 TGTGCCAGCAGCCATGGGACAGGTAAAGCCTTCTACGAGCAGTACTTC CASSHGTGKAFYEQYF
TRBJ2-3 15 NA TRBV9 TRBD2 TGTGCCAGCAGCTGGACTAGCGGCGGCACAGATACGCAGTATTTT CASSWTSGGTDTQYF
TRBJ1-4 16 NA TRBV4-2 TRBD1 TGTGCCAGCAGCCATTTTAGGGGGGGACAGGGAGAAAAACTGTTTTTT CASSHFRGGQGEKLFF
TRBJ1-6 14 NA TRBV9 NA TGTGCCAGCAGCGTAACGGACAGTGCTTCACCCCTCCACTTT CASSVTDSASPLHF
TRBJ2-7 15 NA TRBV4-3 TRBD1 TGCGCCAGCAGCCAAGATTCACACCAGGGGGACGAGCAGTACTTC CASSQDSHQGDEQYF
TRBJ2-7 12 NA TRBV29-1 TRBD1 TGCAGCGGCCTCGGGACAGCCTACGAGCAGTACTTC CSGLGTAYEQYF
TRBJ2-5 15 NA TRBV15 NA TGTGCCACCAGCAGAGAGCCAGGGAAGATGGAGACCCAGTACTTC CATSREPGKMETQYF
TRBJ2-1 13 NA TRBV6-5 NA TGTGCCAGCAGTTACTCTGGGGCCAATGAGCAGTTCTTC CASSYSGANEQFF
TRBJ2-7 14 NA TRBV6-1 NA TGTGCCAGCAGTGATCGACTGATCTCCTACGAGCAGTACTTC CASSDRLISYEQYF
TRBJ1-1 15 few TRBV5-8 NA TGTGCCAGCAGCTCCACAGGGTTCGCGGTCACTGAAGCTTTCTTT CASSSTGFAVTEAFF
TRBJ1-6 15 NA TRBV6-5 TRBD1 TGTGCCAGCGGGAACGACAGGGATTATAATTCACCCCTCCACTTT CASGNDRDYNSPLHF
TRBJ2-5 16 NA TRBV9 TRBD2 TGTGCCAGCAGCGTAGGGATAGCGGGGGGAGTAGAGACCCAGTACTTC CASSVGIAGGVETQYF
TRBJ2-1 14 NA TRBV6-5 NA TGTGCCAGCAGACCCGGGGGTTCCTACAATGAGCAGTTCTTC CASRPGGSYNEQFF
TRBJ2-7 14 few TRBV10-3 NA TGTGCCATCAGTGATGGTCAGGGATCCTACGAGCAGTACTTC CAISDGQGSYEQYF
TRBJ2-1 14 NA TRBV27 NA TGTGCCAGCAGCTTATCTAAGGGGCGCAATGAGCAGTTCTTC CASSLSKGRNEQFF
TRBJ1-5 17 NA TRBV7-9 TRBD1 TGTGCCAGCAGCTTGAGTACAGGGGGGTATAGCAATCAGCCCCAGCATTTT CASSLSTGGYSNQPQHF
TRBJ2-1 16 NA TRBV27 TRBD2 TGTGCCAGCAGTTTAGCGGCTAGCGGGAGTTCCGATGAGCAGTTCTTC CASSLAASGSSDEQFF
TRBJ2-7 11 few TRBV20-1 TRBD1 TGCAGTGCTGGGACAGGGAGAGAGCAGTACTTC CSAGTGREQYF
TRBJ2-1 13 few TRBV11-2 TRBD1 TGTGCCAGCAGCCTGACAGGGTACAATGAGCAGTTCTTC CASSLTGYNEQFF
TRBJ2-1 15 once TRBV7-9 TRBD2 TGTGCCAGCAGCTTCACTAGCGGCTCCTACAATGAGCAGTTCTTC CASSFTSGSYNEQFF